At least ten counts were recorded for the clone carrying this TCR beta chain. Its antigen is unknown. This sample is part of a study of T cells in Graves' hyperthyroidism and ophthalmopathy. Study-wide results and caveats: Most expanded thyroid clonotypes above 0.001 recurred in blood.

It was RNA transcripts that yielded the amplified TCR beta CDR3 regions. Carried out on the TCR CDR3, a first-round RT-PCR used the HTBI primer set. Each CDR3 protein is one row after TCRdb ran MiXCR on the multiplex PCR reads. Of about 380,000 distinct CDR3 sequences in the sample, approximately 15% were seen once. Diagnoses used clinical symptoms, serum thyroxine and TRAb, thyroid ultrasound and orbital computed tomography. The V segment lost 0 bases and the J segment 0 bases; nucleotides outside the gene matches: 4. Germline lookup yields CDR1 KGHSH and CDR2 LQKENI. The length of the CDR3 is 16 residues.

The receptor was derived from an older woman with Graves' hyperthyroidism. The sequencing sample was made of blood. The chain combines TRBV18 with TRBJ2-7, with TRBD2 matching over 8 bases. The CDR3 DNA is TGTGCCAGCTCACCACCACAACTAGCGGCCTCCTACGAGCAGTACTTC. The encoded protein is CASSPPQLAASYEQYF.